The clone carrying this T cell receptor beta chain has ten or more counts. TCRdb reanalysed the reads using MiXCR and keeps one entry per CDR3 protein. The sample holds 200,000 to 300,000 distinct CDR3 sequences, roughly 10% seen once. The data belong to a study of T cell repertoires in cytomegalovirus infection. The CDR3 length is 14 residues. V shed 5 bases and J shed 1 base, with 11 bases lying between them. This receptor was obtained from a human donor in good health (CMV status not recorded). Some clones in this sample may be carry-over from other donors' samples. Sequencing used PBMCs. This rearrangement joins TRBV12-3 or TRBV12-4 to TRBJ1-1; D uncertain. The CDR3 spells CASSPSAKNTEAFF. In DNA form, the CDR3 reads TGTGCCAGCAGTCCCTCGGCCAAGAACACTGAAGCTTTCTTT.